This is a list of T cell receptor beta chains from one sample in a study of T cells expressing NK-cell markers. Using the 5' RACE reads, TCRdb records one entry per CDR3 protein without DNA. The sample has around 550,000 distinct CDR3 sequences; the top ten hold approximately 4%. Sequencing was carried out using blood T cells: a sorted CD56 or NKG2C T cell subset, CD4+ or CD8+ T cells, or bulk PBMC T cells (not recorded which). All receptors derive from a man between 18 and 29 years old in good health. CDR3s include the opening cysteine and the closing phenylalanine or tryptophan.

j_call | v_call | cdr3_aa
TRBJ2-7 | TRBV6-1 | CASKRTGAEGEQYF
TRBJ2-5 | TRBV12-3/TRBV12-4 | CASSLEDGGARTQYF
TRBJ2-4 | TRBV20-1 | CSAEAGWGKNIQYF
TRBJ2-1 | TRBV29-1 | CSVDDSVLLRFF
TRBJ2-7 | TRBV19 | CASSMVWPSGSYEQYF
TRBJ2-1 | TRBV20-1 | CSARADGRNYTDEQFF
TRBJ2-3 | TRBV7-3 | CASSSGPSGRTDTQYF
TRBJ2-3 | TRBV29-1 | CSADRGGTDTQYF
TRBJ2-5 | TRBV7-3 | CASSFGPASETQYF
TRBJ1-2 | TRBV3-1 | CASSHDGDQGGYTF
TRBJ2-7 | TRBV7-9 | CASSGGQGARYEQYF
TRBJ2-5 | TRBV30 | CAWDLEGAGGTQYF
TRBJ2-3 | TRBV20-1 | CSANEQGDTQYF
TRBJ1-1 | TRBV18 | CASSPAEMNTEAFF
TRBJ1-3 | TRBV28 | CASGPGHILSGNTIYF
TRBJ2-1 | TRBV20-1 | CSARDWQGSYEQFF
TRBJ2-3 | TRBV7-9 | CASSLPGTSGFTDTQYF
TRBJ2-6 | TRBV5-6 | CASSLGAGTGANVLTF
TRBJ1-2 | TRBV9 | CASSVGVLDGYTF
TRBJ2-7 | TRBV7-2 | CASSPPRVEQYF
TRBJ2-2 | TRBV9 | CASSVLKGSGELFF
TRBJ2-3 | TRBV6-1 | CASLPTLIGARGTDTQYF
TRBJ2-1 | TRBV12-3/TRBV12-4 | CASSLGQSNYNEQFF
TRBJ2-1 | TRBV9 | CASSVGGGMAYNEQFF
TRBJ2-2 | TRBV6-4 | CASTAVAGTNTGELFF
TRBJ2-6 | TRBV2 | CASSDILTILITGANVLTF
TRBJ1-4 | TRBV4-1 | CASSQRDIGGKLFF
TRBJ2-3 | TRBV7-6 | CASSLVRTSGKDTQYF
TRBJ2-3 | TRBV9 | CASSVGGRTDTQYF
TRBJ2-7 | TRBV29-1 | CSAVLTGAHEQYF
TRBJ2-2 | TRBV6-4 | CASRRDYAGELFF
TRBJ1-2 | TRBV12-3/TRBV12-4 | CASTQGGKNGYTF
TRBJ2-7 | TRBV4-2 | CASSQGSGRALYEQYF
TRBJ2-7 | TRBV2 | CASMRNSGAYEQYF